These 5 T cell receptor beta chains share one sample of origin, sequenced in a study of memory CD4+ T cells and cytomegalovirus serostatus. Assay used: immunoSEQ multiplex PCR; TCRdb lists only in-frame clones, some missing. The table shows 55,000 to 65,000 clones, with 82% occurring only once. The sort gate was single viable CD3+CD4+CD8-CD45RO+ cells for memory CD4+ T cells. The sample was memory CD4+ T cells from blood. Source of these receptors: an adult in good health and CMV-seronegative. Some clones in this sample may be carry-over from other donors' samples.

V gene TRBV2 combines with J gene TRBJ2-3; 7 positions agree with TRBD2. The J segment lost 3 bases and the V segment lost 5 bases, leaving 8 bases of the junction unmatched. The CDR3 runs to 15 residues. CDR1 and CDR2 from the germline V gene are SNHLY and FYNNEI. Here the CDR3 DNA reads TGTGCCAGCAGTTATAAGCGGGACGGGACAGATACGCAGTATTTT. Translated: CASSYKRDGTDTQYF.

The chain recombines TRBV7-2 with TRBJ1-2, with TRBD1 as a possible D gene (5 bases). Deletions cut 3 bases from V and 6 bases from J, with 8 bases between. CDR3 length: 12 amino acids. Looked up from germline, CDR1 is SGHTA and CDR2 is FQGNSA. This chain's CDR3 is CASSFQGDGYTF. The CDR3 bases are TGTGCCAGCAGCTTCCAGGGAGATGGCTACACCTTC.

The CDR3 DNA follows: TGTGCCAGCAGTCGGACTAGCGGGAGAACAGATACGCAGTATTTT. Translated: CASSRTSGRTDTQYF. The J gene is TRBJ2-3, the V gene TRBV27, with 13 bases identical to TRBD2. V lost 5 bases to trimming and J lost 3 bases; unmatched junction nucleotides: 2. This CDR3 spans 15 amino acids. Germline V gene sequence: CDR1 MNHEY, CDR2 SMNVEV (reference sequence).

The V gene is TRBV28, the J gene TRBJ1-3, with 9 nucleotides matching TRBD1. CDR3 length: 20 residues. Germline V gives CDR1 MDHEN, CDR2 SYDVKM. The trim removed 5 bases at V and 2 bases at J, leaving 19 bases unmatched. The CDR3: CASSAPPGQGGMRTGNTIYF. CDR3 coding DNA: TGTGCCAGCAGTGCACCACCGGGACAGGGAGGCATGAGGACTGGAAACACCATATATTTT.

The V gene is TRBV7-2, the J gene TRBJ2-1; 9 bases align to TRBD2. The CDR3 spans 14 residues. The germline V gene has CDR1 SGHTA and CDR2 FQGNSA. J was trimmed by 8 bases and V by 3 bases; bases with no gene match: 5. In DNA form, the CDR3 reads TGTGCCAGCAGCTTCTCTAGCGGGACTTATGAGCAGTTCTTC. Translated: CASSFSSGTYEQFF.